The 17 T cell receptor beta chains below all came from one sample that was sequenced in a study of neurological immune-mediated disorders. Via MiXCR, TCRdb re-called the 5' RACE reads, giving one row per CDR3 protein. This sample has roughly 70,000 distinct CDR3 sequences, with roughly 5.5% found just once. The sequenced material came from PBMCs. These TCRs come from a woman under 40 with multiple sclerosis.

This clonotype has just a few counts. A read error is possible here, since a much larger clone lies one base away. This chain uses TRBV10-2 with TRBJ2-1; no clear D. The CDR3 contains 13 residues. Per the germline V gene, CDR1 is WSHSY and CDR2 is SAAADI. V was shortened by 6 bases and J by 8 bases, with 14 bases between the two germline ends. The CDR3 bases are TGCGCCAGCAGGGGAAAGGGTGGGGATGAGCAGTTCTTC. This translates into CASRGKGGDEQFF.

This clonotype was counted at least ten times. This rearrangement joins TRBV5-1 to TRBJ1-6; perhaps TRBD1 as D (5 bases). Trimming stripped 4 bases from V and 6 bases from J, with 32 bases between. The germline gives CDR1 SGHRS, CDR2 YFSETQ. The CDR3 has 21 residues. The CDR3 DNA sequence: TGCGCCAGCAGCCGTAGCGTCTCCCGGGACTCCCGCGGTCCGCGTAATTCACCCCTCCACTTT. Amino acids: CASSRSVSRDSRGPRNSPLHF.

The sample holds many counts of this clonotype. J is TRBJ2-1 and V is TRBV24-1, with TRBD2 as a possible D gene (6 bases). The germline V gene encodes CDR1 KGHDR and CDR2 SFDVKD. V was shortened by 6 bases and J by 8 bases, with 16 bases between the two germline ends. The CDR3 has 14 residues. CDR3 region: CATSRREAGDEQFF. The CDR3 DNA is TGTGCCACCAGTCGGAGGGAGGCGGGCGATGAGCAGTTCTTC.

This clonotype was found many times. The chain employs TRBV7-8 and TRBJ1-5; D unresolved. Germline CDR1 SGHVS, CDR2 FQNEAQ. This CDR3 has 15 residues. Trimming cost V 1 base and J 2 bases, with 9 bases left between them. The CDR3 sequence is CASSLEGSGNQPQHF. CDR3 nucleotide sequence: TGTGCCAGCAGCTTAGAAGGGAGCGGCAATCAGCCCCAGCATTTT.

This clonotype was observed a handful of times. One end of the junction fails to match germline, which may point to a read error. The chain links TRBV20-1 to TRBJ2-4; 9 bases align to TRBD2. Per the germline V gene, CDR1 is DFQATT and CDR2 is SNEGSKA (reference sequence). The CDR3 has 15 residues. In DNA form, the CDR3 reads TGCAGTGCTGAACGAGGGGGACTAGCCAAAAAAATTCAGTACTTC. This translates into CSAERGGLAKKIQYF.

The CDR3 coding sequence is TGCAGCGTTGATTTGTTCATGAACACTGAAGCTTTCTTT. Its protein is CSVDLFMNTEAFF. The rearrangement uses TRBV29-1 and TRBJ1-1, with D hard to call. V was cut by 3 bases and J by 0 bases, with 8 bases left in between. The CDR3 is made up of 13 amino acids. In germline, CDR1 is SQVTM, CDR2 ANQGSEA. Full variable domain (outside the CDR3, taken from reference TRBV29-1 and TRBJ1-1): SAVISQKPSRDICQRGTSLTIQCQVDSQVTMMFWYRQQPGQSLTLIATANQGSEATYESGFVIDKFPISRPNLTFSTLTVSNMSPEDSSIYLCSVDLFMNTEAFFGQGTRLTVV.

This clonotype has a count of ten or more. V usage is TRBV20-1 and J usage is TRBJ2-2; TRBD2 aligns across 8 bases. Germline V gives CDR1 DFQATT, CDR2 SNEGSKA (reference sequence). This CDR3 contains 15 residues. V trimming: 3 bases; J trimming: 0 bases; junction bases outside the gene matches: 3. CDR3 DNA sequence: TGCAGTGCTAGGCGGGGGGTAGCGAACACCGGGGAGCTGTTTTTT. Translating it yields CSARRGVANTGELFF.

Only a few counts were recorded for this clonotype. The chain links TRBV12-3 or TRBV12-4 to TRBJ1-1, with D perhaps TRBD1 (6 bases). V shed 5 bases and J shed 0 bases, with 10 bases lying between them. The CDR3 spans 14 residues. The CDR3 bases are TGTGCCAGCAGTGAGAGGGGGATGAACACTGAAGCTTTCTTT. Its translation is CASSERGMNTEAFF.

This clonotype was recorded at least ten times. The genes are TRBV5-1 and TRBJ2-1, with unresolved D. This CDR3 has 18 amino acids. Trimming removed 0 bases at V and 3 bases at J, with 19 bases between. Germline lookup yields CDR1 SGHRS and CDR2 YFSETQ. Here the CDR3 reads CASSLVKTVGVSYNEQFF. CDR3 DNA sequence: TGCGCCAGCAGCTTGGTCAAGACCGTTGGAGTAAGCTACAATGAGCAGTTCTTC.

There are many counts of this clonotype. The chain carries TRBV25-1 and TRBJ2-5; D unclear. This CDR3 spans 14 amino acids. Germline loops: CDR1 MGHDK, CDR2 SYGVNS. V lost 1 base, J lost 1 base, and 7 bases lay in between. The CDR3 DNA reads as TGTGCCAGCAGTGAATCTGGTCCCCAAGAGACCCAGTACTTC. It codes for CASSESGPQETQYF.

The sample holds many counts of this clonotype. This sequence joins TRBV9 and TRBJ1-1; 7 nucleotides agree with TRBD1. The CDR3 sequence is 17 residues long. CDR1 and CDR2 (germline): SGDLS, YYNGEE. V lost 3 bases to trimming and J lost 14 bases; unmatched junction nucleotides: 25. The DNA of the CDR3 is TGTGCCAGCAGCGCCGTCGACAGGGCCGCCCGACAGTATCCAACGTTCTTT. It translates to CASSAVDRAARQYPTFF.

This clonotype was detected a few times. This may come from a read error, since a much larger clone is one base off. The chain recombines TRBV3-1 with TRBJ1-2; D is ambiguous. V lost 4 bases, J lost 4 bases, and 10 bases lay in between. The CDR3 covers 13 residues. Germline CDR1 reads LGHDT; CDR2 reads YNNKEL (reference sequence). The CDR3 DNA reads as TGTGCCAGCAGCCTAAGGACCCGCTATGGCTACACCTTC. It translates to CASSLRTRYGYTF.

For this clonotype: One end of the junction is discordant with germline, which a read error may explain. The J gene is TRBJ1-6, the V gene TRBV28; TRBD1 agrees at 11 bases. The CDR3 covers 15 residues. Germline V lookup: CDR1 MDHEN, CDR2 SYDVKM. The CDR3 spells CASSRGTGGNSPLNF. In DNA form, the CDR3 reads TGTGCCAGCAGCCGAGGGACAGGGGGAAATTCACCCCTCAACTTT.

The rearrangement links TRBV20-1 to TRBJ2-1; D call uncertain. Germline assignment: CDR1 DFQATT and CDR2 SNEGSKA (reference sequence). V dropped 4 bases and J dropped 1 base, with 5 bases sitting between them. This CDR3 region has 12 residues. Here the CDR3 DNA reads TGCAGTGCTACCCTATCCTACAATGAGCAGTTCTTC. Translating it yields CSATLSYNEQFF.

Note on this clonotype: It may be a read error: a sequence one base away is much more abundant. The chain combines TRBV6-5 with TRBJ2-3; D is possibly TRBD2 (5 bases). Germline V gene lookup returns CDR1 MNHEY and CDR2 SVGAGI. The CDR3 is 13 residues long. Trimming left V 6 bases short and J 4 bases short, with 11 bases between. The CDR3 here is CASRALGADTQYF. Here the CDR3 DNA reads TGTGCCAGCAGGGCCTTGGGAGCAGATACGCAGTATTTT.

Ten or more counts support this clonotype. The CDR3 loop is CASSLAPPGTPGYEQYF. The CDR3 bases are TGTGCCAGCAGCTTAGCCCCCCCCGGGACCCCGGGCTACGAGCAGTACTTC. The chain recombines TRBV7-2 with TRBJ2-7; D tentatively fits TRBD1 or TRBD2 (5 bases each). V was trimmed by 0 bases and J by 3 bases, leaving 18 bases between them. Germline values: CDR1 SGHTA, CDR2 FQGNSA. The CDR3 consists of 17 residues.

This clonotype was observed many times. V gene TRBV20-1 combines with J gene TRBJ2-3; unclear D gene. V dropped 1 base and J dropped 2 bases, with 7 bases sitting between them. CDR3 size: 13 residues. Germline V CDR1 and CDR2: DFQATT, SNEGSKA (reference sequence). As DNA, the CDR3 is TGCAGTGCTAGAGCTCCCGACACAGATACGCAGTATTTT. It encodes CSARAPDTDTQYF.